This TCR beta chain emerged from a study of T-cell reconstitution after alpha-beta-depleted transplantation in children. This sample's TCRbeta library carried unique molecular identifier barcodes. TCRdb itself ran the PCR reads through MiXCR, one entry per CDR3 protein. This table has some 200,000 distinct CDR3 sequences, approximately 8% appearing once. V was shortened by 4 bases and J by 9 bases, with 10 bases between the two germline ends. This CDR3 is 12 amino acids long. The clonotype originates from a male patient between 2 and 15 years old who had a stem cell transplant for acute myeloid leukemia, so the T cells may come from the graft donor. This material consisted of PBMCs, mostly from graft donor cells, taken 360 days after TCRalphabeta/CD19-depleted stem cell transplant. The gene calls are TRBV12-3 or TRBV12-4 and TRBJ1-5, with D hard to call. The CDR3: CASSSASGPQHF. The CDR3 region has the DNA TGTGCCAGCAGTTCCGCCTCGGGGCCCCAGCATTTT.